This T cell receptor beta chain was documented in a study of beta chain features in type 1 diabetes. Study-level background: What patients shared with healthy donors was a similar profile of age, gender and cell yields. Whole-study results and caveats: For Type 1 diabetes patients, all four CD4+ subsets carried TCRB CDR3s that were moderately but significantly shorter.

CD45RO/CCR7/CD25/CD127/CD95/CD27 staining was used to isolate CD4+ naive, central memory, regulatory and stem cell-like memory cells by sorting. With 2 bases removed from V and 7 bases from J, the gap between germline ends came to 20 bases. From germline, CDR1 is SEHNR and CDR2 FQNEAQ (reference sequence). The CDR3 extends over 17 amino acids. Since all of the isolated RNA was reverse transcribed, expressed TCRB transcripts were what got sequenced. Roughly 3.4 million reads were obtained on average from naive, central memory and regulatory T cell samples. Repertoires were generated with immunoSEQ multiplex PCR, while TCRdb's copy carries only in-frame clones and drops some. The data contain around 500,000 clones, 25% to 35% of them singletons. For this clone: Its antigen is as yet unknown.

Source material: naive CD4+ T cells from blood. J is TRBJ2-2 and V is TRBV7-9, with D maybe TRBD2 (6 bases). The origin of this receptor is a man younger than 35 in good health. This CDR3 is CASSLTPGLRSVGELFF. The CDR3 nucleotides read TGTGCCAGCAGCTTAACGCCGGGACTCCGTTCCGTCGGGGAGCTGTTTTTT.